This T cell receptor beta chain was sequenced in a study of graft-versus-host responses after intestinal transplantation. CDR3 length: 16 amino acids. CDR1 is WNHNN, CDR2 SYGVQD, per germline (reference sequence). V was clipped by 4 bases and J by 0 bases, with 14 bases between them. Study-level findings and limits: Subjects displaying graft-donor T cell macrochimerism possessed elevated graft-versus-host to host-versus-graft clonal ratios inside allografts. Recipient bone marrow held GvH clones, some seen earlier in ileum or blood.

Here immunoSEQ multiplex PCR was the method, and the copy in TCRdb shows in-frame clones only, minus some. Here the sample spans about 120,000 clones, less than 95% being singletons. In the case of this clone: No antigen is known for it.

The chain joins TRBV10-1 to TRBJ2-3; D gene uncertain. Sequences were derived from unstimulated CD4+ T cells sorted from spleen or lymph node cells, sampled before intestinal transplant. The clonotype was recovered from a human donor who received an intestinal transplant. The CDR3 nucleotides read TGCGCCAGCAGTGGAACCTTCACATTTAGCACAGATACGCAGTATTTT. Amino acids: CASSGTFTFSTDTQYF.